The rows below give T cell receptor beta chains drawn from one sample of a study of blood T cell repertoires in COVID-19. Produced via immunoSEQ multiplex PCR; TCRdb's table is partial and in-frame only. The data show about 350,000 clones, roughly 90% seen once. Source material: peripheral blood. The source of these receptors is a woman in her seventies with COVID-19, enrolled during active disease. Both conserved end residues are part of each CDR3. Fields, in order: V gene, D gene, clone size, CDR3 length, J gene, CDR3 DNA, CDR3 protein. D genes are given only for firm matches. Clone size is stated in some rows and not others, as once, few, many or a class when expanded.

V gene: TRBV7-2; D gene: .; clone size: .; CDR3 length: 14; J gene: TRBJ1-3; CDR3 DNA: TGTGCCAGCAGCTTACTACGAGGAGGAAACACCATATATTTT; CDR3 protein: CASSLLRGGNTIYF
V gene: TRBV7-6; D gene: .; clone size: .; CDR3 length: 13; J gene: TRBJ2-7; CDR3 DNA: TGTGCCAGCAGCTTAGGAGAAGTCTACGAGCAGTACTTC; CDR3 protein: CASSLGEVYEQYF
V gene: TRBV5-1; D gene: TRBD1; clone size: .; CDR3 length: 14; J gene: TRBJ2-5; CDR3 DNA: TGCGCCAGCAGCCGGGACAGTACACAAGAGACCCAGTACTTC; CDR3 protein: CASSRDSTQETQYF
V gene: TRBV7-3; D gene: TRBD1; clone size: once; CDR3 length: 14; J gene: TRBJ1-2; CDR3 DNA: TGTGCCAGCAGCAGATCCGGGACAGGGGACGGCTACACCTTC; CDR3 protein: CASSRSGTGDGYTF
V gene: TRBV19; D gene: TRBD1; clone size: .; CDR3 length: 15; J gene: TRBJ1-4; CDR3 DNA: TGTGCCAGTAGTTCACAGGGGGCACAGGTTGAAAAACTGTTTTTT; CDR3 protein: CASSSQGAQVEKLFF
V gene: TRBV29-1; D gene: .; clone size: .; CDR3 length: 11; J gene: TRBJ1-2; CDR3 DNA: TGCAGCGCCAGATTTAACTATGGCTACACCTTC; CDR3 protein: CSARFNYGYTF
V gene: TRBV19; D gene: TRBD1; clone size: .; CDR3 length: 14; J gene: TRBJ2-7; CDR3 DNA: TGTGCCAGTAGTAAGACAGGGGAGGTCTACGAGCAGTACTTC; CDR3 protein: CASSKTGEVYEQYF
V gene: TRBV2; D gene: .; clone size: .; CDR3 length: 14; J gene: TRBJ2-2; CDR3 DNA: TGTGCCAGCATAACTAGCCCAAACACCGGGGAGCTGTTTTTT; CDR3 protein: CASITSPNTGELFF
V gene: TRBV27; D gene: TRBD2; clone size: .; CDR3 length: 20; J gene: TRBJ2-7; CDR3 DNA: TGTGCCAGCAGTTTAAGAATCGACGTCCTAGCGGGCCGGGTATCCTACGAGCAGTACTTC; CDR3 protein: CASSLRIDVLAGRVSYEQYF
V gene: TRBV6-5; D gene: TRBD1; clone size: .; CDR3 length: 15; J gene: TRBJ1-6; CDR3 DNA: TGTGCCAGCAGTCAGAGGGACAGGGGCAATTCACCCCTCCACTTT; CDR3 protein: CASSQRDRGNSPLHF
V gene: TRBV20-1; D gene: .; clone size: .; CDR3 length: 11; J gene: TRBJ1-2; CDR3 DNA: TGCAGTGCCCCTCGGTACTATGGCTACACCTTC; CDR3 protein: CSAPRYYGYTF
V gene: TRBV24-1; D gene: .; clone size: .; CDR3 length: 13; J gene: TRBJ2-1; CDR3 DNA: TGTGCCACCAGTGGTAGCTCCTACAATGAGCAGTTCTTC; CDR3 protein: CATSGSSYNEQFF
V gene: TRBV4-3; D gene: TRBD2; clone size: .; CDR3 length: 15; J gene: TRBJ2-1; CDR3 DNA: TGCGCCAGCAGCCAAGCCTTCGGGGGGGCCGGTGAGCAGTTCTTC; CDR3 protein: CASSQAFGGAGEQFF
V gene: TRBV9; D gene: .; clone size: .; CDR3 length: 14; J gene: TRBJ1-1; CDR3 DNA: TGTGCCAGCACCCCCTCGGGGGGGAACACTGAAGCTTTCTTT; CDR3 protein: CASTPSGGNTEAFF
V gene: TRBV2; D gene: TRBD2; clone size: .; CDR3 length: 18; J gene: TRBJ2-3; CDR3 DNA: TGTGCCAGCAGCCACAAGAAGGGACTAGCGGGGATTGTAGATACGCAGTATTTT; CDR3 protein: CASSHKKGLAGIVDTQYF
V gene: TRBV20-1; D gene: .; clone size: .; CDR3 length: 11; J gene: TRBJ2-7; CDR3 DNA: TGCAGTGCTAGTGCTGCCTACGAGCAGTACTTC; CDR3 protein: CSASAAYEQYF
V gene: TRBV30; D gene: .; clone size: .; CDR3 length: 14; J gene: TRBJ2-1; CDR3 DNA: TGTGCCTGGAGTGTACGGGGGGCGGGAAATGAGCAGTTCTTC; CDR3 protein: CAWSVRGAGNEQFF
V gene: TRBV2; D gene: .; clone size: .; CDR3 length: 12; J gene: TRBJ1-4; CDR3 DNA: TGTGCCAGCACCGCGGTGGATGGAAAACTGTTTTTT; CDR3 protein: CASTAVDGKLFF
V gene: TRBV19; D gene: TRBD1; clone size: .; CDR3 length: 14; J gene: TRBJ2-7; CDR3 DNA: TGTGCCAGTAGTATTTCTGACAGGGGTAGCGAGCAGTACTTC; CDR3 protein: CASSISDRGSEQYF
V gene: TRBV27; D gene: .; clone size: .; CDR3 length: 16; J gene: TRBJ1-2; CDR3 DNA: TGTGCCAGCAGTTTCCTCGAGGATTACGAGCAGGGTGGCTACACCTTC; CDR3 protein: CASSFLEDYEQGGYTF
V gene: TRBV11-2; D gene: .; clone size: .; CDR3 length: 15; J gene: TRBJ1-4; CDR3 DNA: TGTGCCAGCAGCTTAGGTTACGGGAGTGGTGAAAAACTGTTTTTT; CDR3 protein: CASSLGYGSGEKLFF
V gene: TRBV7-2; D gene: .; clone size: .; CDR3 length: 15; J gene: TRBJ1-2; CDR3 DNA: TGTGCCAGCAGCTTAGATAGCCGAGGCGCGTATGGCTACACCTTC; CDR3 protein: CASSLDSRGAYGYTF
V gene: TRBV4-1; D gene: .; clone size: .; CDR3 length: 13; J gene: TRBJ2-3; CDR3 DNA: TGCGCCAGCAGGCTTCAGGGAACAGATACGCAGTATTTT; CDR3 protein: CASRLQGTDTQYF
V gene: TRBV18; D gene: TRBD1; clone size: .; CDR3 length: 15; J gene: TRBJ1-5; CDR3 DNA: TGTGCCAGCTCACCCGAGACAGGGGGTCCTCAGCCCCAGCATTTT; CDR3 protein: CASSPETGGPQPQHF
V gene: TRBV18; D gene: .; clone size: .; CDR3 length: 14; J gene: TRBJ1-2; CDR3 DNA: TGTGCCAGCTCACCGCCAGGGCGAAGTGGAGGCTACACCTTC; CDR3 protein: CASSPPGRSGGYTF
V gene: TRBV25-1; D gene: .; clone size: .; CDR3 length: 13; J gene: TRBJ1-6; CDR3 DNA: TGTGCCAGCAAGGACAGCTATAATTCACCCCTCCACTTT; CDR3 protein: CASKDSYNSPLHF
V gene: TRBV2; D gene: .; clone size: .; CDR3 length: 14; J gene: TRBJ1-1; CDR3 DNA: TGTGCCAGCAACGTTGACGGAGAGAACACTGAAGCTTTCTTT; CDR3 protein: CASNVDGENTEAFF
V gene: TRBV18; D gene: .; clone size: .; CDR3 length: 14; J gene: TRBJ1-1; CDR3 DNA: TGTGCCAGCTCACTTTCTCGGGGGGACACTGAAGCTTTCTTT; CDR3 protein: CASSLSRGDTEAFF